The present T cell receptor (beta chain) was sequenced within a study of CD8 T cells in Susac syndrome. The authors reverse transcribed roughly 0.5 to 1 ug RNA with random hexamers. Amplification of TCR beta CDR3 used immunoSEQ multiplex PCR across 54 Vbeta and 13 Jbeta. Each CDR3 protein is one row after TCRdb ran MiXCR on the immunoSEQ multiplex PCR reads. The sample gives 120,000 to 150,000 distinct CDR3 sequences, 94% of which show up once; about 0.076% is in the top ten. The V end was cut by 3 bases, the J end by 10 bases, with 10 bases between. This CDR3 is 12 amino acids long. CD8+ and CD4+ T cells circulating in blood were sequenced for TCR beta. Controls matched for sex and age were healthy donors. TEMRA cells were enriched by FACS, while CD8+ and CD4+ T cells were obtained through a negative isolation that was performed magnetically.

This clonotype was sampled from a human donor in good health. Sequencing input: CD4+ T cells from PBMCs. The chain combines TRBV12-3 or TRBV12-4 with TRBJ2-1; tentatively, D is TRBD1 or TRBD2 (6 bases each). The CDR3: CASSLGGREQFF. CDR3 nucleotide sequence: TGTGCCAGCAGTTTGGGGGGCCGCGAGCAGTTCTTC.